These T cell receptor beta chains were read from a single sample in a study of T cell responses to AZD1222 COVID-19 vaccine. Data came from immunoSEQ multiplex PCR; TCRdb stores just in-frame clones and leaves some out. The repertoire has roughly 100,000 clones, about 88% of them found once; the top ten carry roughly 1.5%. The sequencing here drew on peripheral blood, taken on day 0 of AZD1222 vaccination. The receptor source for this set is an adult in good health. The CDR3 runs from the conserved cysteine through the conserved F or W. D genes are given only for firm matches. Expanded clones are given a class, and other clones once, few, many or no size at all.

TRBJ2-6	NA	NA	TRBV9	TGTGCCAGCAGCGTAGAGCAGGGTGGGGCCAACGTCCTGACTTTC	CASSVEQGGANVLTF
TRBJ2-2	TRBD1	NA	TRBV10-3	TGTGCCACCTGCTCCGGGACAGGGCTCGAAGCCGGGGAGCTGTTTTTT	CATCSGTGLEAGELFF
TRBJ1-3	NA	NA	TRBV3-1/TRBV3-2	TGTGCCAGCAGCCAAGCAGGGTCTGGAAACACCATATATTTT	CASSQAGSGNTIYF
TRBJ1-2	NA	NA	TRBV6-1	TGTGCCAGCAGTGAAGCGGGCCAGCCGCGTGGCTACACCTTC	CASSEAGQPRGYTF
TRBJ1-1	NA	NA	TRBV10-3	TGTGCCATCAGTCACCAAGAGAACACTGAAGCTTTCTTT	CAISHQENTEAFF
TRBJ2-3	TRBD2	NA	TRBV24-1	TGTGCCACCAGTGGTCGGGACATCGGGACTAGCTCAGATACGCAGTATTTT	CATSGRDIGTSSDTQYF
TRBJ1-3	TRBD1	few	TRBV9	TGTGCCAGCAGCCCCTACGTGGGACAGGGAACCTCTGGAAACACCATATATTTT	CASSPYVGQGTSGNTIYF
TRBJ1-2	NA	NA	TRBV29-1	TGCAGCGTTGAATTATTCGTTGGCAGGGTTAATGGCTACACCTTC	CSVELFVGRVNGYTF
TRBJ1-2	NA	NA	TRBV20-1	TGCAGTGCCTTTAGAGAAACGGGCTACACCTTC	CSAFRETGYTF
TRBJ1-3	NA	NA	TRBV4-2	TGTGCCAGCAGCCAAGACCCCGGAGGGGCAGTAACTGGAAACACCATATATTTT	CASSQDPGGAVTGNTIYF
TRBJ2-7	NA	NA	TRBV9	TGTGCCAGCAGCGTCCGCCCTAACAGACGGGACGAGCAGTACTTC	CASSVRPNRRDEQYF
TRBJ1-5	NA	once	TRBV19	TGTGCCAGTAGTAGAGGTGGGGTCAATCAGCCCCAGCATTTT	CASSRGGVNQPQHF
TRBJ2-3	NA	NA	TRBV13	TGTGCCAGCAGTCAAGCCGGAGATACGCAGTATTTT	CASSQAGDTQYF
TRBJ2-3	NA	NA	TRBV7-9	TGTGCCAGCAGCCCCCCGGGTGACTCAGTAACAGATACGCAGTATTTT	CASSPPGDSVTDTQYF
TRBJ2-5	TRBD2	NA	TRBV5-1	TGCGCCAGCAGCTTTACGATTAGCGGGGGGACTGGGGAGACCCAGTACTTC	CASSFTISGGTGETQYF
TRBJ1-2	TRBD1	NA	TRBV9	TGTGCCAGCAGCCCCAGGACAGGGGGCTTTTATGGCTACACCTTC	CASSPRTGGFYGYTF
TRBJ1-1	TRBD1	NA	TRBV6-5	TGTGCCAGCTCCGGACAGGAGAACACTGAAGCTTTCTTT	CASSGQENTEAFF
TRBJ2-1	NA	NA	TRBV18	TGTGCCAGCTCACTACACCCTAACGGGGCCTACAATGAGCAGTTCTTC	CASSLHPNGAYNEQFF
TRBJ2-7	NA	NA	TRBV5-1	TGCGCCAGCAGCTTGCTTCCAGGGGCCTCTTCCTACGAGCAGTACTTC	CASSLLPGASSYEQYF
TRBJ2-3	TRBD2	NA	TRBV11-3	TGTGCCAGCAGCCCCGGGACTAGCGGGGGGGCAGATACGCAGTATTTT	CASSPGTSGGADTQYF
TRBJ2-5	NA	NA	TRBV19	TGTGCCAGTAGTATCTCGGGGACACAAGAGACCCAGTACTTC	CASSISGTQETQYF
TRBJ1-2	NA	NA	TRBV7-9	TGTGCCAGCAGCTTAGGTCCCGGTGCCAACTATGGCTACACCTTC	CASSLGPGANYGYTF
TRBJ1-2	NA	NA	TRBV28	TGTGCCAGCCCCTACCCTCTGAGGGGCGAGGATGGCTACACCTTC	CASPYPLRGEDGYTF
TRBJ1-2	NA	NA	TRBV11-2	TGTGCCAGCAGCTTAGAACCGGGGGGCGGGGATGGCTACACCTTC	CASSLEPGGGDGYTF
TRBJ2-6	NA	once	TRBV7-9	TGTGCCAGCAGCGGTAGTCGGGCCAACGTCCTGACTTTC	CASSGSRANVLTF
TRBJ1-5	NA	NA	TRBV12-3/TRBV12-4	TGTGCCAGCAGTCCGGACCATCAGCCCCAGCATTTT	CASSPDHQPQHF
TRBJ2-7	NA	NA	TRBV11-3	TGTGCCAGCAGCCCGGGGCAGTACTTC	CASSPGQYF
TRBJ2-1	TRBD2	once	TRBV7-2	TGTGCCAGCAGCGCCCGCGGGGGAACTTTCTCCTACAATGAGCAGTTCTTC	CASSARGGTFSYNEQFF
TRBJ1-1	NA	NA	TRBV12-3/TRBV12-4	TGTGCCAGCAGAAAGGGGGTCGGGACTGAAGCTTTCTTT	CASRKGVGTEAFF
TRBJ1-2	NA	NA	TRBV10-3	TGTGCCATCAGTGGGGGGAATACCTATGGCTACACCTTC	CAISGGNTYGYTF
TRBJ1-6	TRBD1	NA	TRBV7-3	TGTGCCAGCAGCTTGGACAGGGGAAATTCACCCCTCCACTTT	CASSLDRGNSPLHF
TRBJ1-1	TRBD1	NA	TRBV7-3	TGTGCCAGCAGCTTAATTGGGACAGGGGAAGGATACATGAACACTGAAGCTTTCTTT	CASSLIGTGEGYMNTEAFF
TRBJ2-5	NA	NA	TRBV10-3	TGTGCCATCAGTGAGTCGACTCCCGGCCAAGAGACCCAGTACTTC	CAISESTPGQETQYF
TRBJ1-6	NA	NA	TRBV18	TGTGCCAGCTCACCCCCTCAGGGGAGCGGTTCACCCCTCCACTTT	CASSPPQGSGSPLHF
TRBJ2-5	NA	NA	TRBV5-6	TGTGCCAGCTTTCTTAGTAAGACCCAGTACTTC	CASFLSKTQYF
TRBJ1-2	NA	NA	TRBV2	TGTGCCACAACCCCGGACTATTTCTATGGCTACACCTTC	CATTPDYFYGYTF
TRBJ2-3	NA	NA	TRBV2	TGTGCCAGCAGGGAGGGAGGCACAGATACGCAGTATTTT	CASREGGTDTQYF
TRBJ2-7	TRBD2	NA	TRBV18	TGTGCCAGCTCACCTGGGGAGGGAAGCTCCTACGAGCAGTACTTC	CASSPGEGSSYEQYF
TRBJ1-2	TRBD1	NA	TRBV10-3	TGTGCCATCATTAGGGACAGGTCGGGATCAGGCGGCTACACCTTC	CAIIRDRSGSGGYTF
TRBJ1-2	NA	NA	TRBV5-4	TGTGCCAGCAGTAACCCGGACTCGGGGAGAGGCTACACCTTC	CASSNPDSGRGYTF
TRBJ1-3	TRBD1	once	TRBV4-1	TGCGCCAGCCGGGGACAGGGTACAAACACCATATATTTT	CASRGQGTNTIYF
TRBJ2-1	TRBD2	NA	TRBV11-2	TGTGCCAGCAGCTTCGAGCGGGGGACGGGCAATGAGCAGTTCTTC	CASSFERGTGNEQFF
TRBJ1-2	NA	NA	TRBV7-6	TGTGCCAGCAGCTTAGTTGCAGGGGCCAGTAGTGGCTACACCTTC	CASSLVAGASSGYTF
TRBJ1-5	NA	NA	TRBV27	TGTGCCAGCAGGCCTAGAGGGCTAAATCAGCCCCAGCATTTT	CASRPRGLNQPQHF
TRBJ2-7	TRBD1	NA	TRBV6-5	TGTGCCAGCAGCAGACAGGGGGGTACCTACGAGCAGTACTTC	CASSRQGGTYEQYF
TRBJ2-7	NA	NA	TRBV3-1/TRBV3-2	TGTGCCAGCAGCCAAGCCCGGGCAGACTACGAGCAGTACTTC	CASSQARADYEQYF
TRBJ1-6	TRBD1	NA	TRBV5-1	TGCGCCAGCAGCTTGGAAGGGGGCAACAATTCACCCCTCCACTTT	CASSLEGGNNSPLHF
TRBJ2-2	TRBD1	NA	TRBV5-1	TGCGCCAGCAGCCAGACAGGGGTCGAAGTCGGGGAGCTGTTTTTT	CASSQTGVEVGELFF